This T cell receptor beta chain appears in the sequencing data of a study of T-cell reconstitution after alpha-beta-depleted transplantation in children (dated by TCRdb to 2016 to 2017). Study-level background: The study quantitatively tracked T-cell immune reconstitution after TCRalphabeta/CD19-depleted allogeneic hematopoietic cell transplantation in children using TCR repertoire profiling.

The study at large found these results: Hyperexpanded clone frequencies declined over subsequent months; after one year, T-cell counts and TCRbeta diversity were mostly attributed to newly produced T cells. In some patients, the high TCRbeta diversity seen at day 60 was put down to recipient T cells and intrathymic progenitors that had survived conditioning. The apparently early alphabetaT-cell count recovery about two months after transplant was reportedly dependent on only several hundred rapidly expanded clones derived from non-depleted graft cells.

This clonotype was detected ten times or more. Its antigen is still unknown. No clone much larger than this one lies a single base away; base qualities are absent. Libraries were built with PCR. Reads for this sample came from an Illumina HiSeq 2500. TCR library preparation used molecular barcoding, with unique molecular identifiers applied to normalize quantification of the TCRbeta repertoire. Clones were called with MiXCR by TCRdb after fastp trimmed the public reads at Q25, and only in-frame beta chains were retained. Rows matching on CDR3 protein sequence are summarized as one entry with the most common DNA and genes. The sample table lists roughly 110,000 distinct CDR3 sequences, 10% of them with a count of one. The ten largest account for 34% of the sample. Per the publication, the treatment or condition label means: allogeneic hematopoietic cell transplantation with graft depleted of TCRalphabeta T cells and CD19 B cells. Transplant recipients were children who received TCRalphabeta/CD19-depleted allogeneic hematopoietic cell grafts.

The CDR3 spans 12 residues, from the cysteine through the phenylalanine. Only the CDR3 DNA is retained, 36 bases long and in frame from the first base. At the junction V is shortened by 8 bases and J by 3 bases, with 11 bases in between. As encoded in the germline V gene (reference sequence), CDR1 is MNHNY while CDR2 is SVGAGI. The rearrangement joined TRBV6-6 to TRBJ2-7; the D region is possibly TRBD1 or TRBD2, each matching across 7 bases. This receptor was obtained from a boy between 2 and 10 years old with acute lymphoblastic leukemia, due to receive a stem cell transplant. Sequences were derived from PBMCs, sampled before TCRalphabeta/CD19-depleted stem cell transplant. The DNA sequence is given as TGTGCCAGCCGGGGGGACAGCTACGAGCAGTACTTC. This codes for CASRGDSYEQYF.